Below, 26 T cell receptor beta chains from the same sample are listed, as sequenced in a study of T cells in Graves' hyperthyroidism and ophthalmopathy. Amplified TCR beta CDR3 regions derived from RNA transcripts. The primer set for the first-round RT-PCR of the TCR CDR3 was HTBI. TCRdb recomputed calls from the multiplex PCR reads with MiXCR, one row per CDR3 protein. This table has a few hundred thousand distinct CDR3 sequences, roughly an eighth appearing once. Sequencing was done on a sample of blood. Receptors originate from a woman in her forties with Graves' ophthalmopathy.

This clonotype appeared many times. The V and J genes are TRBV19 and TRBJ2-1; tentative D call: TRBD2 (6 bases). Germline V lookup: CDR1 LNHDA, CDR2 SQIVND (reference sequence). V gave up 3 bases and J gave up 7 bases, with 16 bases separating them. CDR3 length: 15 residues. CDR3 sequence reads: CASSIGRPRLNEQFF. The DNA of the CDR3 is TGTGCCAGTAGTATTGGGAGGCCCCGATTGAATGAGCAGTTCTTC.

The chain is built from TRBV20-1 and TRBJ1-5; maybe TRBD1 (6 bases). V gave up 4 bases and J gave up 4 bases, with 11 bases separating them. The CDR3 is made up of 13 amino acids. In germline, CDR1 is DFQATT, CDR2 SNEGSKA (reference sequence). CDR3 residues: CSAKTGSNQPQHF. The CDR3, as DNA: TGCAGTGCTAAAACAGGGTCGAATCAGCCCCAGCATTTT.

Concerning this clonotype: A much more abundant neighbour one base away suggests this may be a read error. The CDR3 DNA reads as TGTGCCAGCAGCTCCTCCGGGGCCCAGAGTGGTGGGCAGTTCTTC. Protein sequence: CASSSSGAQSGGQFF. The chain has TRBV11-1 and TRBJ2-1; the D call may be TRBD1 or TRBD2 (5 bases each). This CDR3 is built from 15 residues. The V gene's germline CDR1 is SGHAT and CDR2 FQDESV (reference sequence). Trimming stripped 4 bases from V and 12 bases from J, with 22 bases between.

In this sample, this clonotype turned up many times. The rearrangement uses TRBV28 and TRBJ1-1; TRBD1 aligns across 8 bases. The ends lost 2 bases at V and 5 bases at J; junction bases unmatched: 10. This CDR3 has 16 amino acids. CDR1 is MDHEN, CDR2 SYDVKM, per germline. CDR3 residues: CASSLGSGGQETEAFF. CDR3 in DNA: TGTGCCAGCAGTTTAGGGTCAGGGGGCCAGGAGACTGAAGCTTTCTTT.

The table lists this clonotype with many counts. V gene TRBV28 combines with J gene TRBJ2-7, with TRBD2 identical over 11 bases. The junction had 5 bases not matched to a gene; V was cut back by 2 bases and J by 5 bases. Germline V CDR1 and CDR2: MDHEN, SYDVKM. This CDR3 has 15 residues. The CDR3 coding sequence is TGTGCCAGCAGTTTAACTAGCGGGAGCTCAGACGAGCAGTACTTC. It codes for CASSLTSGSSDEQYF.

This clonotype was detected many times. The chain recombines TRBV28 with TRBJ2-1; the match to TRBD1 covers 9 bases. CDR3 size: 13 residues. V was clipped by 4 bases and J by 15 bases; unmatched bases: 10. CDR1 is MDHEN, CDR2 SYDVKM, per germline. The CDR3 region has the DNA TGTGCCAGCAGTTCGATTACAGGGGGCTTGACGTTCTTC. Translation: CASSSITGGLTFF.

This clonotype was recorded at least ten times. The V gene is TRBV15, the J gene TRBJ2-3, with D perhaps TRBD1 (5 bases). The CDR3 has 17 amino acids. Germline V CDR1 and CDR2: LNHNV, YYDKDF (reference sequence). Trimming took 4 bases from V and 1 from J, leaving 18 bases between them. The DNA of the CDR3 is TGTGCCACCAGCACGACACGACCAGGGTTACGCACAGATACGCAGTATTTT. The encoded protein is CATSTTRPGLRTDTQYF.

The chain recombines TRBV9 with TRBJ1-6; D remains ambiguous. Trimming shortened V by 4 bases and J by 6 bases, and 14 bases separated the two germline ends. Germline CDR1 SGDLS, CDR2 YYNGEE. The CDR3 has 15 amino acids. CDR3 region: CASSPTPGPNSPLHF. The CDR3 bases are TGTGCCAGCAGCCCGACGCCCGGACCTAATTCACCCCTCCACTTT.

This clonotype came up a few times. The CDR3 coding sequence is TGCAGTGCCGTAATCTCTGGAAACACCATATATTTT. Protein sequence: CSAVISGNTIYF. The rearrangement uses TRBV20-1 and TRBJ1-3; no firm D call. CDR3 length equals 12 residues. V lost 6 bases and J lost 0, with 6 bases in between. Germline V CDR1 and CDR2: DFQATT, SNEGSKA (reference sequence).

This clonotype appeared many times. The CDR3 loop is CSAKQMNTEAFF. The CDR3 DNA is TGCAGTGCTAAACAGATGAACACTGAAGCTTTCTTT. This sequence joins TRBV20-1 and TRBJ1-1; D gene uncertain. Germline V gene sequence: CDR1 DFQATT, CDR2 SNEGSKA (reference sequence). This CDR3 comprises 12 residues. The germline V and J ends were trimmed by 4 bases and 0 bases, with 6 bases remaining between them.

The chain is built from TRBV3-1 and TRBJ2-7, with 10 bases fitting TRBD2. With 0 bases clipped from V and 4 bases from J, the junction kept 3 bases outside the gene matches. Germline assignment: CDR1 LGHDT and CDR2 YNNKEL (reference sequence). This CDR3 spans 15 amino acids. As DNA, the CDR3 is TGTGCCAGCAGCCAAGATGGGACTAGCGCATACGAGCAGTACTTC. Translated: CASSQDGTSAYEQYF.

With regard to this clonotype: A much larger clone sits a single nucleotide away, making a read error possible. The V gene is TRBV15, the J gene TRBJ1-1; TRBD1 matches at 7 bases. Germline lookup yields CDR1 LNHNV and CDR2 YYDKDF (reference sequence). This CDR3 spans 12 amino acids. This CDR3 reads CAVEQGNTAAFF. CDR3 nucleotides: TGTGCGGTGGAACAGGGGAACACTGCAGCTTTCTTT.

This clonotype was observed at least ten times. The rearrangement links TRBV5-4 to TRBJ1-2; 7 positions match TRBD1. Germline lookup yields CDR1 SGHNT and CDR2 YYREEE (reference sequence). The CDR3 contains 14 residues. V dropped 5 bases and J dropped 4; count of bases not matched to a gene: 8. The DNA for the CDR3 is TGTGCCAGCAGTTCCCTCTCAGGGGGCTATGGCTACACCTTC. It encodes CASSSLSGGYGYTF.

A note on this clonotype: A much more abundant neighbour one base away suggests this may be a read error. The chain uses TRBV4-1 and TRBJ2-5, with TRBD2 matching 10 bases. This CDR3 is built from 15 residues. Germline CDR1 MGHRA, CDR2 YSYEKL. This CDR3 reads CASSQYSSGGETLYF. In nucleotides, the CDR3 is TGCGCCAGCAGCCAATATTCTAGCGGGGGAGAGACCCTGTACTTC.

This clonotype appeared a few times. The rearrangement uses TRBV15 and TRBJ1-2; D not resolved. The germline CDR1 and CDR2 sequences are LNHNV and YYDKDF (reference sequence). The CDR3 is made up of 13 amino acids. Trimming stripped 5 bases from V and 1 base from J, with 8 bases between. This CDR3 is CATSPGINYGYTF. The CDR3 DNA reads TGTGCCACCAGCCCCGGGATTAACTATGGCTACACCTTC.

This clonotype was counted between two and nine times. This CDR3 reads CATREGSNTGELFF. The CDR3 nucleotides read TGTGCCACCAGGGAAGGTAGCAACACCGGGGAGCTGTTTTTT. V and J are TRBV24-1 and TRBJ2-2, with D hard to call. The V gene lost 7 bases and the J gene lost 2 bases, with 10 bases spanning the gap. The CDR3 sequence is 14 residues long. In germline, CDR1 is KGHDR, CDR2 SFDVKD.

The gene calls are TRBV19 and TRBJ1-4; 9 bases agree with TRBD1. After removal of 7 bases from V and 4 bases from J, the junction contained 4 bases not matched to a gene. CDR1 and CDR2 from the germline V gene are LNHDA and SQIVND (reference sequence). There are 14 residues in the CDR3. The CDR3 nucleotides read TGTGCCAGTAAATTGGGACAGGGTAATGAAAAACTGTTTTTT. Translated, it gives CASKLGQGNEKLFF. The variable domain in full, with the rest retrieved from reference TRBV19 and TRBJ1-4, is DGGITQSPKYLFRKEGQNVTLSCEQNLNHDAMYWYRQDPGQGLRLIYYSQIVNDFQKGDIAEGYSVSREKKESFPLTVTSAQKNPTAFYLCASKLGQGNEKLFFGSGTQLSVL.

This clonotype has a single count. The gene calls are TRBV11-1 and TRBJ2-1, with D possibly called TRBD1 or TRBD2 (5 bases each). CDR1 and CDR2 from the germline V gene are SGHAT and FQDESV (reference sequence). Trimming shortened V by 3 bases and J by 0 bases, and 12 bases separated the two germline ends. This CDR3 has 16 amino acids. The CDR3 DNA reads TGTGCCAGCAGCTTTTTTCGGGACGCCTCCTACAATGAGCAGTTCTTC. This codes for CASSFFRDASYNEQFF.

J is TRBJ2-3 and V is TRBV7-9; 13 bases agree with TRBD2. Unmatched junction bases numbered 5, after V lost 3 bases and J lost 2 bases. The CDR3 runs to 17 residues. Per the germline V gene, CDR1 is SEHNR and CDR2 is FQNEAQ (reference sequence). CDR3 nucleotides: TGTGCCAGCAGCTTCGGGACTAGCGGGGATTTCACAGATACGCAGTATTTT. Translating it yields CASSFGTSGDFTDTQYF.

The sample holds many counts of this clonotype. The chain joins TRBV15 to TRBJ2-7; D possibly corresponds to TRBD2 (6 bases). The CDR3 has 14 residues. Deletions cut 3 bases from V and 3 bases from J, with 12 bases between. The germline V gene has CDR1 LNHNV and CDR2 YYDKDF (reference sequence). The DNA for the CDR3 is TGTGCCACCAGCAGGGAGAGGGGACTCTACGAGCAGTACTTC. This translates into CATSRERGLYEQYF.

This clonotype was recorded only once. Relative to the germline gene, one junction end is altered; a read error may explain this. The CDR3, as DNA: TGCGCCAGCAGCAGGGGACAGGGGGCACGGGGCACTGAAGCTTCCTTT. Its translation: CASSRGQGARGTEASF. V is TRBV5-1 and J is TRBJ1-1; 12 bases are shared with TRBD1. The CDR3 runs 16 residues. The germline V gene encodes CDR1 SGHRS and CDR2 YFSETQ.

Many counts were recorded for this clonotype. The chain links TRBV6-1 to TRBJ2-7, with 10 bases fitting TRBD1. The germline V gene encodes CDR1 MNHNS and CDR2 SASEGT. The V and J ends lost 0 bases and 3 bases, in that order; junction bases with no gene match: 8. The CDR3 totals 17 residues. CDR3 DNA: TGTGCCAGCAGTGAAGCGCTCCCCAGGACAGGGGGCTACGAGCAGTACTTC. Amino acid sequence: CASSEALPRTGGYEQYF.

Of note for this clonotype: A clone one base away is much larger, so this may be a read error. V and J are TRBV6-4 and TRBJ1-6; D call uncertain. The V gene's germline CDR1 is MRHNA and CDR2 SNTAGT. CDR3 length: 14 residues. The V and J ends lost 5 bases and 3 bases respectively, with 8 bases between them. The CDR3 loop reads CASSPGIYNSPLHF. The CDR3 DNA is TGTGCCAGCAGTCCCGGGATCTATAATTCACCCCTCCACTTT.

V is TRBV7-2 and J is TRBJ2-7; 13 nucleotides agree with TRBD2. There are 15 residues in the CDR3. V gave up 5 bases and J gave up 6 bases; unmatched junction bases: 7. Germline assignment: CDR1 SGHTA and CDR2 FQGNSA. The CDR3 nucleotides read TGTGCCAGCAGCCCCCGACTAGCGGGAGGTCTCGAGCAGTACTTC. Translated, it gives CASSPRLAGGLEQYF.

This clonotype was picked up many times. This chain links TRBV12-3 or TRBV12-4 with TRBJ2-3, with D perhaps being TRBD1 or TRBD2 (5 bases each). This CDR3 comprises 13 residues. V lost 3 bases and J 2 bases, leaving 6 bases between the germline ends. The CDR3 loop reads CASSFGTTDTQYF. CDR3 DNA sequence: TGTGCCAGCAGTTTCGGGACCACAGATACGCAGTATTTT.

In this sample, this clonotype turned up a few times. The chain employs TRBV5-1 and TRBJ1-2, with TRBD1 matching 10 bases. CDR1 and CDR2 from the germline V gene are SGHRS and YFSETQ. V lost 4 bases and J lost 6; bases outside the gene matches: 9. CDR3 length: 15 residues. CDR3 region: CASSPRDRGKDGYTF. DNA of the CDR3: TGCGCCAGCAGCCCCCGGGACAGGGGAAAAGATGGCTACACCTTC. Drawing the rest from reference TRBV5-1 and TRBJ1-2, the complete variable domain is KAGVTQTPRYLIKTRGQQVTLSCSPISGHRSVSWYQQTPGQGLQFLFEYFSETQRNKGNFPGRFSGRQFSNSRSEMNVSTLELGDSALYLCASSPRDRGKDGYTFGSGTRLTVV.